Following are 29 T cell receptor beta chains from one sample sequenced in a study of blood T cells in healthy people across ages. Alongside a J-beta primer mix, a sample-barcoded 5' primer served in a second PCR lasting about 7 to 12 cycles. Each CDR3 protein gets one entry after TCRdb re-called the 5' RACE reads with MiXCR. The sample has hundreds of thousands of distinct CDR3 sequences; roughly 31% are singletons. Sequences were obtained from blood. The receptors were sampled from an elderly woman in good health.

Details on this clonotype: A much larger clone is a single base away; this may be a read error. The chain uses TRBV20-1 and TRBJ2-5; TRBD2 aligns across 16 bases. Germline CDR1 and CDR2: DFQATT and SNEGSKA (reference sequence). There are 18 residues in the CDR3. Trimming at V came to 4 bases and at J to 5 bases, leaving 13 bases not matched to a gene. The DNA of the CDR3 is TGCAGTGCTAACCCCTTCGGGACTAGCGGGGGGGCGCGGGAGACCCAGTACTTC. This gives the protein CSANPFGTSGGARETQYF.

This clonotype was found many times. The gene calls are TRBV19 and TRBJ2-1; 7 nucleotides align to TRBD1. The V gene end was trimmed by 5 bases and the J gene end by 10 bases; junction bases not matched to a gene: 20. Germline assignment: CDR1 LNHDA and CDR2 SQIVND (reference sequence). The CDR3 extends over 17 amino acids. CDR3 loop: CASSPRSNRPDRNEQFF. The CDR3 DNA reads as TGTGCCAGTAGTCCGCGATCTAACAGACCGGACAGGAACGAGCAGTTCTTC.

There are many counts of this clonotype. This sequence joins TRBV12-3 or TRBV12-4 and TRBJ1-2; D not resolved. V was pared by 5 bases and J by 5 bases, with 9 bases between. This CDR3 spans 12 amino acids. The CDR3 DNA sequence: TGTGCCAGCAGTCCGAGTGGATATGGCTACACCTTC. This gives the protein CASSPSGYGYTF.

A note on this clonotype: The junction differs from germline at one of its ends, possibly a read error. This chain links TRBV7-9 with TRBJ2-1, with 11 bases lining up with TRBD2. CDR1 is SEHNR, CDR2 FQNEAQ, per germline (reference sequence). The length of the CDR3 is 15 residues. CDR3 nucleotides: TGTGCCAGCAGCCTTTTAGCGGGAGGGCAGGATGAGAGCTTTTTC. Encoded protein: CASSLLAGGQDESFF.

The J gene is TRBJ1-4, the V gene TRBV5-1, with D possibly matching TRBD1 (6 bases). Germline-derived CDR1 and CDR2 are SGHRS and YFSETQ. CDR3 size: 18 residues. Trimming cost V 0 bases and J 2 bases, with 17 bases left between them. CDR3 sequence (DNA): TGCGCCAGCAGCTTGGCCGGACAGTGGGAGGGGACTAATGAAAAACTGTTTTTT. Its protein is CASSLAGQWEGTNEKLFF. Combining the CDR3 with reference TRBV5-1 and TRBJ1-4 gives the whole variable domain KAGVTQTPRYLIKTRGQQVTLSCSPISGHRSVSWYQQTPGQGLQFLFEYFSETQRNKGNFPGRFSGRQFSNSRSEMNVSTLELGDSALYLCASSLAGQWEGTNEKLFFGSGTQLSVL.

This clonotype has at least ten counts. The CDR3 is CASSLRSRGVPYEQYF. Written as DNA, the CDR3 is TGTGCCAGCAGCTTACGGTCGCGGGGGGTACCCTACGAGCAGTACTTC. This chain connects TRBV13 to TRBJ2-7, with 8 positions matching TRBD2. This CDR3 region has 16 residues. Per the germline V gene, CDR1 is PRHDT and CDR2 is FYEKMQ (reference sequence). V lost 2 bases to trimming and J lost 2 bases; unmatched junction nucleotides: 8.

This chain joins TRBV19 and TRBJ2-7; no firm D call. Germline V gene data show CDR1 as LNHDA and CDR2 as SQIVND (reference sequence). The CDR3 consists of 12 residues. The germline V and J ends were trimmed by 2 bases and 7 bases, with 9 bases remaining between them. The CDR3 nucleotides read TGTGCCAGTAGTATACTTGGAAATGAGCAGTACTTC. The encoded protein is CASSILGNEQYF.

This clonotype appeared once. The J gene is TRBJ2-1, the V gene TRBV20-1, with D possibly matching TRBD2 (6 bases). V gave up 6 bases and J gave up 2 bases, with 14 bases separating them. The CDR3 contains 14 residues. Germline CDR1 DFQATT, CDR2 SNEGSKA (reference sequence). The CDR3 bases are TGCAGTGCCGGCGAGGGACTGGCCTACAATGAGCAGTTCTTC. Encoded protein: CSAGEGLAYNEQFF.

This clonotype was observed at least ten times. The V gene is TRBV6-2 or TRBV6-3, the J gene TRBJ2-3, with D possibly being TRBD2 (7 bases). Germline CDR1 MNHEY, CDR2 SVGEGT. The V end lost 7 bases, the J end lost 0 bases, and 20 bases lay between the germline ends. The CDR3 extends over 17 amino acids. The CDR3 loop is CASTPSRGGASTDTQYF. CDR3 bases: TGTGCCAGCACCCCGTCCCGTGGGGGGGCTAGCACAGATACGCAGTATTTT.

There are many counts of this clonotype. This sequence joins TRBV5-5 and TRBJ1-4, with D perhaps matching TRBD1 (5 bases). The CDR3 has 15 amino acids. V was pared by 4 bases and J by 2 bases, with 12 bases between. Germline CDR1 reads SGHKS; CDR2 reads YYEKEE (reference sequence). In DNA, the CDR3 is TGTGCCAGCAGCCCCATGGGGGGGACTAATGAAAAACTGTTTTTT. It is translated as CASSPMGGTNEKLFF.

This clonotype was detected many times. The chain couples TRBV7-2 to TRBJ2-1, with TRBD2 matching over 8 bases. CDR3 length: 15 residues. With V trimmed by 3 bases and J by 5 bases, 6 bases remained unmatched. Germline V gene sequence: CDR1 SGHTA, CDR2 FQGNSA. The CDR3 reads CASSLQAGAHNEQFF. For the CDR3, the DNA is TGTGCCAGCAGCTTGCAAGCGGGGGCCCACAATGAGCAGTTCTTC. Full variable domain (rest looked up from reference TRBV7-2 and TRBJ2-1): GAGVSQSPSNKVTEKGKDVELRCDPISGHTALYWYRQSLGQGLEFLIYFQGNSAPDKSGLPSDRFSAERTGGSVSTLTIQRTQQEDSAVYLCASSLQAGAHNEQFFGPGTRLTVL.

This clonotype was seen many times. This rearrangement joins TRBV4-3 to TRBJ2-3, with D unclear. Trimming took 0 bases from V and 6 from J, leaving 7 bases between them. Germline V CDR1 and CDR2: LGHNA, YSLEER. The CDR3 has 13 residues. The CDR3 nucleotides are TGCGCCAGCAGCCAAGAGAGGTGGGATACGCAGTATTTT. Translation gives CASSQERWDTQYF.

A few counts support this clonotype. V is TRBV14 and J is TRBJ1-6; a possible D gene is TRBD1 (5 bases). This CDR3 spans 14 amino acids. V was trimmed by 1 base and J by 10 bases, leaving 11 bases between them. Germline assignment: CDR1 SGHDN and CDR2 FVKESK. DNA of the CDR3: TGTGCCAGCAGCCAAGGACAGTTCAGCTCACCCCTCCACTTT. This translates into CASSQGQFSSPLHF.

V and J are TRBV7-2 and TRBJ2-3, with TRBD2 matching 14 bases. The CDR3 has 18 residues. J gave up 0 bases and V 6 bases, and 8 bases lay outside the gene matches. From germline, CDR1 is SGHTA and CDR2 FQGNSA. The CDR3 nucleotides read TGTGCCAGCAGGGGACTAGCGGGGGTTATCGCTAGCACAGATACGCAGTATTTT. Amino acid sequence: CASRGLAGVIASTDTQYF.

This clonotype has ten or more counts. The V gene is TRBV30, the J gene TRBJ2-1; no firm D call. The germline V gene encodes CDR1 GTSNPN and CDR2 SVGIG (reference sequence). The CDR3 runs 13 residues. Deletions cut 4 bases from V and 7 bases from J, with 14 bases between. The CDR3 protein is CAWKSGILNEQFF. CDR3 nucleotide sequence: TGTGCCTGGAAGTCGGGTATTTTAAATGAGCAGTTCTTC.

This clonotype was picked up many times. J is TRBJ2-7 and V is TRBV5-6, with D possibly called TRBD1 or TRBD2 (7 bases each). Germline CDR1 SGHDT, CDR2 YYEEEE. CDR3 length equals 15 residues. Trimming pared 0 bases from V and 3 bases from J, leaving 13 bases between. This chain's CDR3 is CASSLAQGGLYEQYF. Here the CDR3 DNA reads TGTGCCAGCAGCTTGGCTCAGGGGGGGCTCTACGAGCAGTACTTC.

The J gene is TRBJ1-1, the V gene TRBV19; possible D gene TRBD1, 5 bases. V shed 3 bases and J shed 0 bases, with 8 bases lying between them. CDR1 and CDR2 (germline): LNHDA, SQIVND (reference sequence). The CDR3 covers 14 residues. Here the CDR3 reads CASSIEDMNTEAFF. CDR3 DNA sequence: TGTGCCAGTAGTATTGAGGACATGAACACTGAAGCTTTCTTT.

This clonotype has ten or more counts. V gene TRBV20-1 combines with J gene TRBJ1-2, with D maybe TRBD1 (6 bases). V gave up 8 bases and J gave up 7 bases, with 14 bases separating them. From germline, CDR1 is DFQATT and CDR2 SNEGSKA (reference sequence). The CDR3 has 11 residues. The CDR3 is CSLIQGGGYTF. CDR3 coding DNA: TGCAGTCTAATACAGGGAGGTGGCTACACCTTC.

For this clonotype: The germline gene is not matched at one end of the junction; a read error may be the cause. This rearrangement joins TRBV4-1 to TRBJ2-5; D not certain. The CDR3 runs to 13 residues. In germline, CDR1 is MGHRA, CDR2 YSYEKL. The CDR3 nucleotides read TGCGCCAGCAGCCAGGGCCAGCAAGAGATCCAGTACTTC. Amino acids: CASSQGQQEIQYF.

This clonotype was seen repeatedly, ten times or more. J is TRBJ2-7 and V is TRBV10-2, with 7 bases fitting TRBD1. The CDR3 runs 15 residues. With V trimmed by 6 bases and J by 1 base, 9 bases remained unmatched. Germline CDR1 reads WSHSY; CDR2 reads SAAADI. CDR3 loop: CASRIGQESSYEQYF. In DNA, the CDR3 is TGCGCCAGCAGGATTGGACAGGAATCATCCTACGAGCAGTACTTC.

This clonotype was counted only a few times. This sequence may be a read error, since a much larger clone differs from it by one base. The chain recombines TRBV6-1 with TRBJ2-7; a possible D gene is TRBD2 (6 bases). CDR1 and CDR2 (germline): MNHNS, SASEGT. V was cut by 8 bases and J by 0 bases, with 20 bases left in between. This CDR3 contains 16 residues. DNA for the CDR3: TGTGCCAGCTGTGCGATCGGGGGATTCAGCTCCTACGAGCAGTACTTC. It specifies CASCAIGGFSSYEQYF.

Comment on this clonotype: One base away lies a much larger clone, so this may be a sequencing read error. The chain employs TRBV7-9 and TRBJ1-6, with TRBD1 as a possible D gene (5 bases). The CDR3 has 15 amino acids. Germline V gene lookup returns CDR1 SEHNR and CDR2 FQNEAQ (reference sequence). CDR3 sequence reads: CASSLAAGPESPPHF. CDR3 bases: TGTGCCAGCAGCTTAGCGGCAGGGCCAGAGTCACCCCCCCACTTT. The full variable domain, completed using reference TRBV7-9 and TRBJ1-6, is DTGVSQNPRHKITKRGQNVTFRCDPISEHNRLYWYRQTLGQGPEFLTYFQNEAQLEKSRLLSDRFSAERPKGSFSTLEIQRTEQGDSAMYLCASSLAAGPESPPHFGNGTRLTVT.

Many counts were recorded for this clonotype. This chain links TRBV20-1 with TRBJ2-7; the match to TRBD2 covers 7 bases. V shed 6 bases and J 2 bases; nucleotides not matched to a gene: 10. The germline gives CDR1 DFQATT, CDR2 SNEGSKA (reference sequence). The CDR3 covers 14 residues. This CDR3 is CSARQGGRTYEQYF. The CDR3 nucleotides are TGCAGTGCGCGGCAGGGAGGGCGGACCTACGAGCAGTACTTC.

Concerning this clonotype itself: A read error may explain this, as a much larger clone is one base away. The gene calls are TRBV5-1 and TRBJ2-5; the match to TRBD1 covers 8 bases. From germline, CDR1 is SGHRS and CDR2 YFSETQ. CDR3 length: 14 amino acids. The junction had 8 bases not matched to a gene; V was cut back by 6 bases and J by 4 bases. CDR3 sequence: CASTIGQGPETQYF. The CDR3, as DNA: TGCGCCAGCACGATCGGACAGGGCCCAGAGACCCAGTACTTC.

This clonotype was seen ten or more times. This chain joins TRBV27 and TRBJ2-4; 8 bases map to TRBD2. The germline V gene encodes CDR1 MNHEY and CDR2 SMNVEV (reference sequence). V lost 5 bases, J lost 0 bases, and 15 bases stayed unmatched. The CDR3 covers 19 residues. Written as DNA, the CDR3 is TGTGCCAGCAGTGAACGCGGGGGGCCGGGGCGTCTAGCCAAAAACATTCAGTACTTC. Translating gives CASSERGGPGRLAKNIQYF.

This clonotype has a count of ten or more. J is TRBJ2-1 and V is TRBV7-9; TRBD1 matches at 7 bases. The CDR3 totals 14 residues. Unmatched junction bases numbered 1, after V lost 4 bases and J lost 1 base. In germline, CDR1 is SEHNR, CDR2 FQNEAQ (reference sequence). The CDR3 reads CASSSGQSYNEQFF. CDR3 in DNA: TGTGCCAGCAGCTCGGGACAGTCCTACAATGAGCAGTTCTTC.

This clonotype was picked up a small number of times. A much larger clone differs from this one at a single base, so this may be a read error. The genes are TRBV5-1 and TRBJ2-1; D is undetermined. The end of the DNA is better explained by TRBJ2-7, so the J call may be wrong. CDR1 SGHRS and CDR2 YFSETQ come from the germline V gene. This CDR3 has 16 residues. This CDR3 reads CASSPTPVDAYNEQYF. CDR3 nucleotide sequence: TGCGCCAGCAGCCCCACCCCGGTGGATGCCTACAATGAGCAGTACTTC.

DNA of the CDR3: TGTGCCAGCAGCTTGGTGGCTAGCTCGGAAGAGACCCAGTTCTTC. This gives the protein CASSLVASSEETQFF. The V and J genes are TRBV5-5 and TRBJ2-1; tentatively, D is TRBD2 (5 bases). V lost 0 bases and J lost 13, with 20 bases in between. CDR1 and CDR2 (germline): SGHKS, YYEKEE (reference sequence). This CDR3 spans 15 amino acids.

This clonotype was detected many times. The chain couples TRBV9 to TRBJ2-3, with TRBD2 identical over 10 bases. V lost 2 bases and J lost 4; bases outside the gene matches: 4. Germline CDR1 and CDR2: SGDLS and YYNGEE. The CDR3 sequence is 15 residues long. CDR3 loop: CASSVGTSASDTQYF. CDR3 sequence (DNA): TGTGCCAGCAGCGTGGGGACTAGCGCTTCAGATACGCAGTATTTT.